A selection of T cell receptor beta chains follows, all from one sample in a study of T cell responses to AZD1222 COVID-19 vaccine. Sequencing was performed with immunoSEQ multiplex PCR; in TCRdb, only in-frame clones are kept and a portion is missing. This table holds about 150,000 clones, 86% found once. This sample comprised peripheral blood, obtained 28 days after the second AZD1222 dose. The receptor set was obtained from an adult who received the AZD1222 COVID-19 vaccine. CDR3s include the opening cysteine and the closing phenylalanine or tryptophan. A D gene is named only where the DNA matches it firmly. A row's size may be missing; if present it is once, few, many or a size class.

-	TRBV5-1	-	TRBJ1-4	TGCGCCAGCAGCCCAGTTACAACTAATGAAAAACTGTTTTTT	CASSPVTTNEKLFF
-	TRBV28	-	TRBJ2-7	TGTGCCGGGGGGGGCCTAGGTGCCCGCCTAGGCGAGCAGTACTTC	CAGGGLGARLGEQYF
-	TRBV19	-	TRBJ2-4	TGTGCCACGAAGGAGCGAGACCTAGCCAAAAACATTCAGTACTTC	CATKERDLAKNIQYF
-	TRBV5-1	-	TRBJ2-1	TGCGCCAGCAGCCCGGACGGGGGGCGGTACAATGAGCAGTTCTTC	CASSPDGGRYNEQFF
-	TRBV7-9	-	TRBJ2-1	TGTGCCAGCAGCACAGGTCTACAGGGTTTCCACAATGAGCAGTTCTTC	CASSTGLQGFHNEQFF
TRBD2	TRBV24-1	-	TRBJ2-1	TGTGCCACCAGTGCGGTAGCGGGAGTTGAGCAGTTCTTC	CATSAVAGVEQFF
-	TRBV10-3	-	TRBJ2-3	TGTGCCATCAGTGAGATAGATACGCAGTATTTT	CAISEIDTQYF
-	TRBV30	-	TRBJ1-2	TGTGCCTGGATCGCCCGGGGCGTTGGCTACACCTTC	CAWIARGVGYTF
TRBD1	TRBV2	-	TRBJ1-1	TGTGCCAGCAGTGGACAGGGAGATGAAGCTTTCTTT	CASSGQGDEAFF
-	TRBV20-1	-	TRBJ2-1	TGCAGTGCTAGTACCGGGAGCAATGAGCAGTTCTTC	CSASTGSNEQFF
-	TRBV5-1	-	TRBJ2-2	TGCGCCAGCAGCGACCAGGGTGGGGCGGCCACCGGGGAGCTGTTTTTT	CASSDQGGAATGELFF
-	TRBV7-9	-	TRBJ2-1	TGTGCCAGCAGCGCCCATATCGTGGGAGCACGACCCTCGGCCAATGAGCAGTTCTTC	CASSAHIVGARPSANEQFF
-	TRBV2	-	TRBJ1-1	TGTGCCAGCAGTCCCAGCAGGGAGGGAACAGCTTTCTTT	CASSPSREGTAFF
-	TRBV3-1/TRBV3-2	-	TRBJ2-1	TGTGCCAGCAGCCAAGAGGGAAATGAGCAGTTCTTC	CASSQEGNEQFF
-	TRBV2	-	TRBJ2-5	TGTGCCAGCACCGGGACTTTGGAGACCCAGTACTTC	CASTGTLETQYF
-	TRBV3-1/TRBV3-2	-	TRBJ2-3	TGTGCCAGCAGCCAAGATGTGATAGGATCGCAGTATTTT	CASSQDVIGSQYF
-	TRBV5-1	-	TRBJ1-4	TGCGCCAGCAGCACCTCAGGGGTTGCTAATGAAAAACTGTTTTTT	CASSTSGVANEKLFF
-	TRBV7-9	-	TRBJ1-4	TGTGCCGGGGGTACCGGGACTATTGCAACTAATGAAAAACTGTTTTTT	CAGGTGTIATNEKLFF
TRBD1	TRBV10-3	few	TRBJ1-2	TGTGCCATCAGCACGGGACAGTTCTATGGCTACACCTTC	CAISTGQFYGYTF
-	TRBV5-1	-	TRBJ1-6	TGCGCCAGCAGCTTGGCCAGCTTGTCACCCCTCCACTTT	CASSLASLSPLHF
-	TRBV9	-	TRBJ2-2	TGTGCCAGCAGCGTCGGGACCGGGGAGCTGTTTTTT	CASSVGTGELFF
-	TRBV5-4	-	TRBJ2-1	TGTGCCAGCAGCCCTGAGGGTTACAATGAGCAGTTCTTC	CASSPEGYNEQFF
-	TRBV10-2	-	TRBJ2-7	TGCGCCACCAGCCAGGGGCCCTCCTACGAGCAGTACTTC	CATSQGPSYEQYF
TRBD1	TRBV24-1	once	TRBJ1-1	TGTGCCACCAGTGAAAGGCAGGGGGGCGCTTTCTTT	CATSERQGGAFF
-	TRBV7-9	-	TRBJ2-2	TGTGCCAGCAGCTTCCTATCCTTGAACACCGGGGAGCTGTTTTTT	CASSFLSLNTGELFF
-	TRBV18	-	TRBJ1-1	TGTGCCAGCTCATTGTTGGGGGGGTACACTGAAGCTTTCTTT	CASSLLGGYTEAFF
-	TRBV7-9	-	TRBJ1-3	TGTGCCAGCAGCTTATTGCCGGTCTCTGGAAACACCATATATTTT	CASSLLPVSGNTIYF
-	TRBV4-1	-	TRBJ2-1	TGCGCCAGCAGCCAAGGCGGTAGGGGGAGGGCTCAAGGCAATGAGCAGTTCTTC	CASSQGGRGRAQGNEQFF
-	TRBV15	-	TRBJ2-2	TGTGCCACCAGCCAGGCTGCGAACACCGGGGAGCTGTTTTTT	CATSQAANTGELFF
-	TRBV11-2	once	TRBJ1-3	TGTGCCAGCAGCTCCCCACGGGATGGAAACACCATATATTTT	CASSSPRDGNTIYF
TRBD1	TRBV11-3	-	TRBJ2-1	TGTGCCAGCAGCTTAAGGGGACAGGGAAACAATGAGCAGTTCTTC	CASSLRGQGNNEQFF
-	TRBV7-2	-	TRBJ1-2	TGTGCCAGCAGCCCGGGGAGGAACTATGGCTACACCTTC	CASSPGRNYGYTF
TRBD2	TRBV7-9	-	TRBJ2-1	TGTGCCAGCAGCTTTGTGACTAGCGCCAATGAGCAGTTCTTC	CASSFVTSANEQFF
-	TRBV5-8	-	TRBJ2-3	TGTGCCAGCAGCTTAATCGGTACGCAGTATTTT	CASSLIGTQYF
-	TRBV27	-	TRBJ1-1	TGTGCCAGCAGTTTATTTCGGAAACCCGCCCCTGAGAGAGGCCGGTTAGTTAACACTGAAGCTTTCTTT	CASSLFRKPAPERGRLVNTEAFF
TRBD2	TRBV7-9	-	TRBJ2-1	TGTGCCAGCAGCCTCAGCGGGACTAGCGGGAGGGCCAGTGAGCAGTTCTTC	CASSLSGTSGRASEQFF
TRBD2	TRBV18	-	TRBJ2-1	TGTGCCAGCTCATTTCAGCGGGAAGAATACAATGAGCAGTTCTTC	CASSFQREEYNEQFF
-	TRBV13	-	TRBJ1-2	TGTGCCAGCAGCTTGGGAAACTATGGCTACACCTTC	CASSLGNYGYTF
-	TRBV28	-	TRBJ2-4	TGTGCCAGCAGTTTAGGGGGGAACATTCAGTACTTC	CASSLGGNIQYF
-	TRBV28	-	TRBJ1-5	TGTGCCAGCAGCCAGAACAATCAGCCCCAGCATTTT	CASSQNNQPQHF
-	TRBV6-1	-	TRBJ2-7	TGTGCCAGCAGTGAAGATGCGGTAGGTAGGGTAGGGAAGCAGTACTTC	CASSEDAVGRVGKQYF
-	TRBV2	-	TRBJ1-2	TGTGCCAGCAGGGAAACACCGGACTATGGCTACACCTTC	CASRETPDYGYTF